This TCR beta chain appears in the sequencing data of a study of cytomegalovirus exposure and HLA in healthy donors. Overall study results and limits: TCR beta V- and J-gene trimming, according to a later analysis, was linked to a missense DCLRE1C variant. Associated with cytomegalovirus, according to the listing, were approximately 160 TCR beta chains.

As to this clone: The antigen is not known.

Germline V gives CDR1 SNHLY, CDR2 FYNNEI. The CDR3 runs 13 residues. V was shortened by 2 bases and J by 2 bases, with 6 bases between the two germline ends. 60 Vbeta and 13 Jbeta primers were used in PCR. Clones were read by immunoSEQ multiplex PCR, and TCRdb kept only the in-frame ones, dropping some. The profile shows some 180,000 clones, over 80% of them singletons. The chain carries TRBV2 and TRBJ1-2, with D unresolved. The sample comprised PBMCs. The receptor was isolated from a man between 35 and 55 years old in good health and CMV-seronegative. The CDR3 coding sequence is TGTGCCAGCAGTGAACTACCGAACTATGGCTACACCTTC. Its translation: CASSELPNYGYTF.